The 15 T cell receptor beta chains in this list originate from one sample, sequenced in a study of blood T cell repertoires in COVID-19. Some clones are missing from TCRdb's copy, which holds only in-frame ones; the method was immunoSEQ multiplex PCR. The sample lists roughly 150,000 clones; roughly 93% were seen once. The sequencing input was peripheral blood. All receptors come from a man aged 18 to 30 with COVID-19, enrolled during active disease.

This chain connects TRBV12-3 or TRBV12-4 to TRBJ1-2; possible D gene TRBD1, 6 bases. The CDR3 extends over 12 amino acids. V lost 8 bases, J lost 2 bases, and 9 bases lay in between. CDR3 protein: CASSGTNYGYTF. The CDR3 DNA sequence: TGTGCCAGCTCCGGGACAAACTATGGCTACACCTTC.

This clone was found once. The CDR3 is CASSPQGGLLSTEAFF. In DNA form, the CDR3 reads TGTGCCAGCAGCCCACAGGGGGGACTACTCTCTACTGAAGCTTTCTTT. The chain is built from TRBV9 and TRBJ1-1; TRBD1 aligns across 8 bases. CDR1 SGDLS and CDR2 YYNGEE come from the germline V gene. The CDR3 is 16 amino acids. V shed 4 bases and J 5 bases; nucleotides not matched to a gene: 13.

The CDR3 nucleotides are TGTGCCAGCTCACCAGGAGGGGCCGGCTTCAACACCATATATTTT. Translated, it gives CASSPGGAGFNTIYF. The V call is TRBV18, the J call TRBJ1-3; perhaps TRBD1 as D (5 bases). Germline V gene sequence: CDR1 KGHSH, CDR2 LQKENI. Between the trimmed V and J ends, which lost 2 bases and 7 bases, there was a span of 15 bases. The CDR3 extends over 15 amino acids. The full variable domain, completed using reference TRBV18 and TRBJ1-3, is NAGVMQNPRHLVRRRGQEARLRCSPMKGHSHVYWYRQLPEEGLKFMVYLQKENIIDESGMPKERFSAEFPKEGPSILRIQQVVRGDSAAYFCASSPGGAGFNTIYFGEGSWLTVV.

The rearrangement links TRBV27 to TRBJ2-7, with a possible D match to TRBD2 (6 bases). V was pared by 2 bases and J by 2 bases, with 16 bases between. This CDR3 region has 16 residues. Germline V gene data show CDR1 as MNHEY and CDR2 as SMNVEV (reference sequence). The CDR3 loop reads CASSLRRTGGAYEQYF. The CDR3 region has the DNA TGTGCCAGCAGTTTACGCCGGACCGGCGGGGCCTACGAGCAGTACTTC.

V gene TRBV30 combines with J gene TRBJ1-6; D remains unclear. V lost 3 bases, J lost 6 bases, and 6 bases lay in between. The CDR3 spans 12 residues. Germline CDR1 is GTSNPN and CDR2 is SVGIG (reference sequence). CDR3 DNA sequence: TGTGCCTGGAGCGGGATTAATTCACCCCTCCACTTT. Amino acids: CAWSGINSPLHF.

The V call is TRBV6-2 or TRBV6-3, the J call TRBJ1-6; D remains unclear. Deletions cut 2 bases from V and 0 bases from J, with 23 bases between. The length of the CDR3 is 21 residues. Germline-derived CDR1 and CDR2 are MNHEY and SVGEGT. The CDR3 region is CASSYERRLTATGSYNSPLHF. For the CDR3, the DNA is TGTGCCAGCAGTTACGAGCGGCGTCTGACGGCGACGGGCTCCTATAATTCACCCCTCCACTTT.

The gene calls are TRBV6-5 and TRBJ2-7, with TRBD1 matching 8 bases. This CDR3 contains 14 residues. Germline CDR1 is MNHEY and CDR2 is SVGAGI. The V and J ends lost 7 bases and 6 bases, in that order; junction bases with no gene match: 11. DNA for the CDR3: TGTGCCAGCAACGTACAGGGGGGTAAACGCGAGCAGTACTTC. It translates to CASNVQGGKREQYF.

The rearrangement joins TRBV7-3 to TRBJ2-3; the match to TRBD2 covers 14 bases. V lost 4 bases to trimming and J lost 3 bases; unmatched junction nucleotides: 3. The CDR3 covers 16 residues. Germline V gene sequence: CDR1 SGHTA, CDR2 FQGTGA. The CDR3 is CASSSRLAGGTDTQYF. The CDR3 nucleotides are TGTGCCAGCAGCTCGCGACTAGCGGGAGGGACAGATACGCAGTATTTT.

CDR3 loop: CASSLSDGSYEQYF. The CDR3 nucleotides are TGTGCCAGCAGCTTGAGCGACGGCTCCTACGAGCAGTACTTC. The J gene is TRBJ2-7, the V gene TRBV5-5; D call uncertain. The CDR3 totals 14 residues. Germline-derived CDR1 and CDR2 are SGHKS and YYEKEE (reference sequence). V lost 1 base and J lost 0, with 8 bases in between.

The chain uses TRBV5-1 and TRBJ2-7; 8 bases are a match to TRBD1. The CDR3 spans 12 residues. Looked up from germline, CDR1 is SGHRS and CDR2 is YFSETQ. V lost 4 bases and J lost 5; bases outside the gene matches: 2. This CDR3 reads CASSRTGNEQYF. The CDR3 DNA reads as TGCGCCAGCAGCCGGACAGGGAACGAGCAGTACTTC.

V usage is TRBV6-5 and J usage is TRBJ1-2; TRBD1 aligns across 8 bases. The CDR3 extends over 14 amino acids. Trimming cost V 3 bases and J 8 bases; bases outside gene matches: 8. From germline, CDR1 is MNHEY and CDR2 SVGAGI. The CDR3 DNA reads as TGTGCCAGCAGTTATCGCCCAGGGGGCTGGGGCTACACCTTC. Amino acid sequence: CASSYRPGGWGYTF.

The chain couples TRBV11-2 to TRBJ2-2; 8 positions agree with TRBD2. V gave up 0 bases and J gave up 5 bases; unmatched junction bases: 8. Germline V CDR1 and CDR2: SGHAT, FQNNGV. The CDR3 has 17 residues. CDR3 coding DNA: TGTGCCAGCAGCTTAGAGGCCGGCGGGGGGCGAACCGGGGAGCTGTTTTTT. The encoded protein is CASSLEAGGGRTGELFF. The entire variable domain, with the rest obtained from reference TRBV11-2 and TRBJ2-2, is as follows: EAGVAQSPRYKIIEKRQSVAFWCNPISGHATLYWYQQILGQGPKLLIQFQNNGVVDDSQLPKDRFSAERLKGVDSTLKIQPAKLEDSAVYLCASSLEAGGGRTGELFFGEGSRLTVL.

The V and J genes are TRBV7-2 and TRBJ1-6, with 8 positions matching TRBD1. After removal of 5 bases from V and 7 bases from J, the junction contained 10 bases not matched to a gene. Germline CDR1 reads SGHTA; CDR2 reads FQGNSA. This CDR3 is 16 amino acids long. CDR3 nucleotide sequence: TGTGCCAGCAGCCCGAGACAGGGGAATGGGAATTCACCCCTCCACTTT. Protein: CASSPRQGNGNSPLHF.

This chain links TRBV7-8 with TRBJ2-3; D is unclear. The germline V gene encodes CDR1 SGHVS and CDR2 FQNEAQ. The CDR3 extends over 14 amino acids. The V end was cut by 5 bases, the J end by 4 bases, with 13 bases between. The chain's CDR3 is CASSHRSTPDTQYF. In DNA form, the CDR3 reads TGTGCCAGCAGCCACCGATCCACTCCAGATACGCAGTATTTT.

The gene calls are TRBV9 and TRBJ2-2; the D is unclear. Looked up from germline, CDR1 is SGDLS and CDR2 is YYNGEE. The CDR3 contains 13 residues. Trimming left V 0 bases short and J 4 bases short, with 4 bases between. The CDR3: CASSVDSTGELFF. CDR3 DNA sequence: TGTGCCAGCAGCGTAGACAGCACCGGGGAGCTGTTTTTT.